A selection of T cell receptor beta chains follows, all from one sample in a study of blood T cell repertoires in COVID-19. The method was immunoSEQ multiplex PCR; TCRdb's version includes in-frame clones alone and lacks a portion of them. The data contain fewer than 200,000 clones, around four fifths of them singletons. Sequences were obtained from PBMCs or T cells enriched from blood (not recorded which). The source is a woman in her forties or fifties who had recovered from COVID-19. Each CDR3 is given with its conserved first and last residue. D genes are given only for firm matches. Not all rows give a size; the values are once, few, many and, for expanded clones, a class.

>TRBJ2-1|TRBV2|NA|few
CASSEARPGNEQFF
TGTGCCAGCAGTGAAGCTCGCCCAGGCAATGAGCAGTTCTTC
>TRBJ2-3|TRBV6-6|TRBD2|NA
CASRNRETGGDTQYF
TGTGCCAGCAGAAATCGGGAAACGGGAGGAGATACGCAGTATTTT
>TRBJ1-5|TRBV12-3/TRBV12-4|NA|NA
CASARSDQPQHF
TGTGCCAGCGCGAGGTCGGATCAGCCCCAGCATTTT
>TRBJ1-2|TRBV7-9|NA|few
CASTLQGYYGYTF
TGTGCCAGCACCCTACAGGGCTACTATGGCTACACCTTC
>TRBJ2-7|TRBV9|TRBD1|NA
CASSPGQGIYEQYF
TGTGCCAGCAGCCCGGGACAGGGGATCTACGAGCAGTACTTC
>TRBJ2-5|TRBV12-3/TRBV12-4|NA|few
CASSLAETQYF
TGTGCCAGCAGTTTGGCAGAGACCCAGTACTTC
>TRBJ1-4|TRBV11-2|NA|NA
CASSSRERLEKLFF
TGTGCCAGCAGCTCCCGGGAGCGGCTGGAAAAACTGTTTTTT
>TRBJ2-1|TRBV18|TRBD2|NA
CASSNKTSGSINEQFF
TGTGCCAGCTCCAACAAGACTAGCGGGAGTATCAATGAGCAGTTCTTC
>TRBJ2-5|TRBV9|TRBD2|NA
CASSGPGLGQETQYF
TGTGCCAGCAGCGGACCGGGACTAGGGCAAGAGACCCAGTACTTC
>TRBJ1-2|TRBV10-2|TRBD1|NA
CASSETGSRGYGYTF
TGCGCCAGCAGTGAGACGGGAAGCAGGGGGTATGGCTACACCTTC
>TRBJ1-1|TRBV3-1/TRBV3-2|NA|NA
CASSLRGGDEAFF
TGTGCCAGCAGCCTGAGGGGGGGGGATGAAGCTTTCTTT
>TRBJ1-6|TRBV19|NA|few
CASSLGAADNSPLHF
TGTGCCAGTAGTTTGGGGGCAGCGGATAATTCACCCCTCCACTTT
>TRBJ2-1|TRBV28|NA|few
CASSPGTGRYDEQFF
TGTGCCAGCAGTCCTGGGACGGGGAGGTACGATGAGCAGTTCTTC
>TRBJ1-2|TRBV4-3|TRBD1|NA
CASSQEPRGSYTF
TGCGCCAGCAGCCAAGAACCCAGGGGGAGCTACACCTTC
>TRBJ2-1|TRBV24-1|TRBD2|NA
CATSGGLAPRTYNEQFF
TGTGCCACCAGTGGGGGACTAGCTCCCCGGACATACAATGAGCAGTTCTTC
>TRBJ2-1|TRBV3-1/TRBV3-2|TRBD2|NA
CASSRAGASGRGGNEQFF
TGTGCCAGCAGCAGGGCGGGGGCTAGCGGGAGGGGTGGCAATGAGCAGTTCTTC
>TRBJ2-1|TRBV9|TRBD2|NA
CASGSGLAGLYNEQFF
TGTGCCAGCGGATCGGGACTAGCGGGACTTTACAATGAGCAGTTCTTC
>TRBJ2-3|TRBV10-3|NA|NA
CAISFSQGGRYTDTQYF
TGTGCCATCAGTTTTTCCCAGGGGGGACGGTACACAGATACGCAGTATTTT
>TRBJ1-5|TRBV5-1|TRBD1|few
CASSSTGARNQPQHF
TGCGCCAGCAGCTCGACAGGGGCTCGGAATCAGCCCCAGCATTTT
>TRBJ1-3|TRBV3-1/TRBV3-2|NA|NA
CASSQAYRNGNTIYF
TGTGCCAGCAGCCAAGCGTACAGGAATGGAAACACCATATATTTT
>TRBJ1-1|TRBV11-2|NA|many
CASSLDAQVSNTEAFF
TGTGCCAGCAGCTTAGATGCCCAGGTGTCGAACACTGAAGCTTTCTTT
>TRBJ2-6|TRBV5-1|NA|NA
CASSPGNRVSGANVLTF
TGCGCCAGCAGCCCGGGCAACAGGGTCTCTGGGGCCAACGTCCTGACTTTC
>TRBJ1-5|TRBV24-1|NA|NA
CATSGPPGQPQHF
TGTGCCACCAGTGGCCCGCCCGGGCAGCCCCAGCATTTT
>TRBJ2-1|TRBV11-2|TRBD2|NA
CASSPYRVAGVGDEQFF
TGTGCCAGCAGCCCCTACAGGGTAGCGGGAGTGGGGGATGAGCAGTTCTTC
>TRBJ2-5|TRBV15|NA|NA
CATSRDQGETQYF
TGTGCCACCAGCAGAGATCAGGGAGAGACCCAGTACTTC
>TRBJ1-5|TRBV2|TRBD1|NA
CASRRTGGLDQPQHF
TGTGCCAGCAGAAGGACAGGGGGATTAGATCAGCCCCAGCATTTT
>TRBJ2-1|TRBV28|TRBD2|NA
CASTPSGSYNEQFF
TGTGCCAGCACCCCTAGCGGTTCTTACAATGAGCAGTTCTTC
>TRBJ2-1|TRBV6-5|NA|NA
CASSFGRGYNEQFF
TGTGCCAGCAGTTTTGGCCGGGGGTACAATGAGCAGTTCTTC
>TRBJ2-7|TRBV9|NA|NA
CASSVAIDSYEQYF
TGTGCCAGCAGCGTAGCAATAGACAGCTACGAGCAGTACTTC
>TRBJ2-4|TRBV24-1|NA|NA
CATSGGEGIQYF
TGTGCCACCAGTGGGGGAGAAGGCATTCAGTACTTC
>TRBJ2-1|TRBV5-1|TRBD2|once
CASSLGRREAEQFF
TGCGCCAGCAGCTTGGGCCGCCGGGAGGCAGAGCAGTTCTTC
>TRBJ2-7|TRBV2|TRBD2|NA
CASSEGGGKYEQYF
TGTGCCAGCAGTGAAGGCGGGGGGAAATACGAGCAGTACTTC
>TRBJ1-1|TRBV5-6|TRBD1|NA
CASSPRDRGRGGTEAFF
TGTGCCAGCAGCCCAAGGGACAGGGGGCGAGGGGGCACTGAAGCTTTCTTT
>TRBJ1-5|TRBV5-1|NA|NA
CASSLAEDQPQHF
TGCGCCAGCAGCTTGGCGGAGGATCAGCCCCAGCATTTT
>TRBJ2-1|TRBV3-1/TRBV3-2|TRBD2|NA
CASSHQAGISRNEQFF
TGTGCCAGCAGCCACCAAGCGGGAATTTCTAGAAATGAGCAGTTCTTC
>TRBJ2-1|TRBV7-2|TRBD2|NA
CASSPRGGYEQFF
TGTGCCAGCAGCCCCCGGGGGGGGTATGAGCAGTTCTTC